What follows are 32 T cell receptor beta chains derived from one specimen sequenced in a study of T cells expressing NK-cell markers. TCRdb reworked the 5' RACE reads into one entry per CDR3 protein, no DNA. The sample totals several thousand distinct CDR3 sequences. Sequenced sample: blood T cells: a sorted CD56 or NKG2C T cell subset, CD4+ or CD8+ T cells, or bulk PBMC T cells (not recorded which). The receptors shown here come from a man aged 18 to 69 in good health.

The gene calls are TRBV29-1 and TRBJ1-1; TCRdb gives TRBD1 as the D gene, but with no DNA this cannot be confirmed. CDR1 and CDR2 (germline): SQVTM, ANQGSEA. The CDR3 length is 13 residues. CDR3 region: CSVEETGNTEAFF.

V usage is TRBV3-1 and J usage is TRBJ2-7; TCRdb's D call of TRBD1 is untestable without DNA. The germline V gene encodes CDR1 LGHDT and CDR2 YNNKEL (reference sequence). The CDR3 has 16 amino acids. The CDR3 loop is CASSQDGAGDSYEQYF.

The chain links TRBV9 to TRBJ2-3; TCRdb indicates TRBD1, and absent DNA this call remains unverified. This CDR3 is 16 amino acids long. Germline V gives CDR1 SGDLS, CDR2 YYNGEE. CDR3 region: CASSGRTRGRTDTQYF.

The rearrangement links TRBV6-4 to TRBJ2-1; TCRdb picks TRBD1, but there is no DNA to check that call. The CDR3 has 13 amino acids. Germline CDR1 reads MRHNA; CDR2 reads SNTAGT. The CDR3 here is CASSPHHETEQFF.

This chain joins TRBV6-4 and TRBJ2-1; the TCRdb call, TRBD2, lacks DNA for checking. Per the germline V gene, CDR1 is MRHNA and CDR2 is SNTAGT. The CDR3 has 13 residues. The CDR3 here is CASSGEGTSEQFF.

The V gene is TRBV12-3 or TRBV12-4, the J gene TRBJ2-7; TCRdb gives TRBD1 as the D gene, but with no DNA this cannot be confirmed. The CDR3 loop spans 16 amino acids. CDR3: CASRQRAGTASYEQYF.

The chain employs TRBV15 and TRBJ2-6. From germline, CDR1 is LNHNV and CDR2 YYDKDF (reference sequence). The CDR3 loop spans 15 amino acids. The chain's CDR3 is CATSKEPTGTNVLTF. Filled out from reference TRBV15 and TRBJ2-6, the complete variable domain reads DAMVIQNPRYQVTQFGKPVTLSCSQTLNHNVMYWYQQKSSQAPKLLFHYYDKDFNNEADTPDNFQSRRPNTSFCFLDIRSPGLGDTAMYLCATSKEPTGTNVLTFGAGSRLTVL.

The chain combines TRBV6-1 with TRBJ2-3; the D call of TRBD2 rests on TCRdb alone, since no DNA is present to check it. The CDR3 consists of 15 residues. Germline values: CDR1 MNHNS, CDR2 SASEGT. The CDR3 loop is CASTVLAGGPDTQYF.

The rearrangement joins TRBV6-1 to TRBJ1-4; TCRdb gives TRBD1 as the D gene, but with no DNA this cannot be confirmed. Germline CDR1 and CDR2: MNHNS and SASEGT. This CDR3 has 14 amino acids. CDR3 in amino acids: CASSGGQGNEKLFF.

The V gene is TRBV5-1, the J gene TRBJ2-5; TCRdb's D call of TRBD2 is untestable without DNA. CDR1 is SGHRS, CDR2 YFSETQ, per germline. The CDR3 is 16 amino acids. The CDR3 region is CASSLARAPRQETQYF.

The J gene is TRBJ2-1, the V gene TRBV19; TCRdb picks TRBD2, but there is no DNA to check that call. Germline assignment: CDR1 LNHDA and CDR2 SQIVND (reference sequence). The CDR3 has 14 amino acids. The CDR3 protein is CASSIQRGNNEQFF. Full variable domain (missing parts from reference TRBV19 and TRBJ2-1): DGGITQSPKYLFRKEGQNVTLSCEQNLNHDAMYWYRQDPGQGLRLIYYSQIVNDFQKGDIAEGYSVSREKKESFPLTVTSAQKNPTAFYLCASSIQRGNNEQFFGPGTRLTVL.

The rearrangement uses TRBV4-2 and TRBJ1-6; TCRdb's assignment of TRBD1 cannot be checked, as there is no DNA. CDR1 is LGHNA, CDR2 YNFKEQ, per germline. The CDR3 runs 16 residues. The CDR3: CASSQDLGTGGSPLHF.

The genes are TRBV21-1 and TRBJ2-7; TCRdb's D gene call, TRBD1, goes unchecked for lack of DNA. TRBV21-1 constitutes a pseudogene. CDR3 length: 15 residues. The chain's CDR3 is CASSKEGGPPAEQYF.

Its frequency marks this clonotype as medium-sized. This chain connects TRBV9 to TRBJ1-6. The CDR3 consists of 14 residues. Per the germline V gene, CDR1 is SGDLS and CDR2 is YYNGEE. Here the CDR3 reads CASSPYLGNSPLHF. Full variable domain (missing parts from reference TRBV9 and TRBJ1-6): DSGVTQTPKHLITATGQRVTLRCSPRSGDLSVYWYQQSLDQGLQFLIQYYNGEERAKGNILERFSAQQFPDLHSELNLSSLELGDSALYFCASSPYLGNSPLHFGNGTRLTVT.

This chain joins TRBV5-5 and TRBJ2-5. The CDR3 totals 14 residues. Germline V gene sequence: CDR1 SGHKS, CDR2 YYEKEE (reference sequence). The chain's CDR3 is CASSLAGLRETQYF.

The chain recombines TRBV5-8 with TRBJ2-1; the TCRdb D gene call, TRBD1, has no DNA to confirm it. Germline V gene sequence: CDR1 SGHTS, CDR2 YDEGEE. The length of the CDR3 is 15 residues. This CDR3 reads CASSYGQSSYNEQFF.

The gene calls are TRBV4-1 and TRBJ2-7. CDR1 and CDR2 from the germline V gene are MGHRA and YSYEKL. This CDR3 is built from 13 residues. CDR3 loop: CASSQVRGYEQYF.

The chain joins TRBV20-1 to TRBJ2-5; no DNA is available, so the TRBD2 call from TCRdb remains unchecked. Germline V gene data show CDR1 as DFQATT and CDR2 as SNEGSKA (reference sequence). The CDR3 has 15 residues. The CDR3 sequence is CSAREPSFGARAQYF.

CDR3 sequence reads: CATRDTNQPQHF. V usage is TRBV15 and J usage is TRBJ1-5; TCRdb outputs TRBD1, but without DNA this stays unchecked. From germline, CDR1 is LNHNV and CDR2 YYDKDF (reference sequence). The CDR3 runs 12 residues.

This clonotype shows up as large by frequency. The CDR3 sequence is CASSQVNRRGMLGTQYF. The gene calls are TRBV4-2 and TRBJ2-5. The CDR3 sequence is 17 residues long. Germline CDR1 LGHNA, CDR2 YNFKEQ.

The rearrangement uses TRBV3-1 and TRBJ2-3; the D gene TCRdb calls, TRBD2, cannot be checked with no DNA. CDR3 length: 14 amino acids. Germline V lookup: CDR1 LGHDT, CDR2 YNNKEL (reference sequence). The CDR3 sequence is CASSQDRPLPRQYF.

The CDR3 protein is CASSGRDRGHRQPQHF. J is TRBJ1-5 and V is TRBV7-2; TCRdb outputs TRBD1, but without DNA this stays unchecked. This CDR3 is 16 amino acids long. Germline V gene data show CDR1 as SGHTA and CDR2 as FQGNSA.

The CDR3 reads CASSAQVQETQYF. The chain couples TRBV6-1 to TRBJ2-5. This CDR3 is 13 amino acids long. Looked up from germline, CDR1 is MNHNS and CDR2 is SASEGT.

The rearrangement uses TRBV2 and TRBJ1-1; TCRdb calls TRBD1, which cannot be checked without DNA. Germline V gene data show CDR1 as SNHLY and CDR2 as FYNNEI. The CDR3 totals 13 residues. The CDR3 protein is CAGRKEGGAEAFF.

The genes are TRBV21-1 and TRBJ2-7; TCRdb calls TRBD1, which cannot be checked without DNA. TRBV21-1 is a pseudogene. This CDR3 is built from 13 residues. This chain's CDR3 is CASSDGGDYEQYF.

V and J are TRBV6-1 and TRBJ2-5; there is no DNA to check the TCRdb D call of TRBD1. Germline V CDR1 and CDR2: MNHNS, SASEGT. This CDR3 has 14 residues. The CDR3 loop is CASSEGPGEETQYF.

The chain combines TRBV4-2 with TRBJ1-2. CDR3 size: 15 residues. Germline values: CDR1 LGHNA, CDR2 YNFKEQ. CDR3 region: CASSQDFGENYGYTF.

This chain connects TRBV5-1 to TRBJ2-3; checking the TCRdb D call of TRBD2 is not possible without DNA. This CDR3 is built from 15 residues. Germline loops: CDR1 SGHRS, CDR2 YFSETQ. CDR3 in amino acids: CASSLTSGGADTQYF.

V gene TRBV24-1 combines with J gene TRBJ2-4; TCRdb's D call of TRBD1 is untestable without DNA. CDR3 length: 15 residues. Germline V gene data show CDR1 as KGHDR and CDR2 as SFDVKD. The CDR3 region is CATGTTDLAKNIQYF.

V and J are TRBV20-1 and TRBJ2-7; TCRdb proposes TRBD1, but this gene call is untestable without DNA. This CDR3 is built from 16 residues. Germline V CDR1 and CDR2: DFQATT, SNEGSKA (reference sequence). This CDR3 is CSARSLEGGDSYEQYF.

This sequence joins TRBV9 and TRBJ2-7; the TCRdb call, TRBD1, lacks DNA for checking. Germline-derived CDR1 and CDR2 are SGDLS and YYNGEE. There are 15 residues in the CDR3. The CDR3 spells CASSVVPGGNYEQYF.

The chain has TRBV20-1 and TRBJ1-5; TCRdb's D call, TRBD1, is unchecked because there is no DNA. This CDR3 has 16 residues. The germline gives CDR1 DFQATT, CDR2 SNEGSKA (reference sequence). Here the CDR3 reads CSARDFLRADNQPQHF.